This T cell receptor (beta chain) was recovered during a study of blood T cell repertoires in COVID-19. Study overall: T cells, B-cell-depleted T cells, or PBMCs provided the cDNA or gDNA that served as material.

As processed by the authors: Amplification of reference gene primers was used by the study to estimate nucleated cell counts. The data were produced by immunoSEQ multiplex PCR, yet TCRdb's version contains in-frame clones alone and is incomplete. That table supplies the V and J calls and clone size; D and trimming were determined from the DNA. The table has 150,000 to 180,000 clones, roughly 80% seen once; the top ten hold about 31%. This clone was observed once. The V end lost 10 bases, the J end lost 0 bases, and 13 bases lay between the germline ends. Germline V gene data show CDR1 as SGHTS and CDR2 as YDEGEE. The CDR3 is 14 amino acids.

The material sequenced was peripheral blood. V is TRBV5-8 and J is TRBJ2-2, with D possibly TRBD2 on 5 matching bases. The origin of this receptor is an older woman with acute or convalescent COVID-19. The DNA of the CDR3 is TGTGCCGAGGGAGACGGTACGAACACCGGGGAGCTGTTTTTT. It codes for CAEGDGTNTGELFF.